The 8 T cell receptor beta chains below all came from one sample that was sequenced in a study of lymphopenia after photon versus proton radiotherapy. Produced via immunoSEQ multiplex PCR; TCRdb's table is partial and in-frame only. The sample has 70,000 or so clones, around 92% seen once. The material was peripheral blood, obtained from a patient treated with photon-based radiotherapy. The receptors here all came from a woman between 40 and 50 years old with cholangiocarcinoma.

This clone has just one count. This chain links TRBV13 with TRBJ1-5; D is unclear. The ends were cut back, 2 bases at V and 6 bases at J, with 5 bases in the middle. This CDR3 region has 12 residues. The germline V gene has CDR1 PRHDT and CDR2 FYEKMQ (reference sequence). The CDR3 sequence is CASSLRGQPQHF. The CDR3 DNA reads TGTGCCAGCAGCTTAAGAGGTCAGCCCCAGCATTTT.

V gene TRBV20-1 combines with J gene TRBJ2-1, with TRBD2 matching 8 bases. CDR1 is DFQATT, CDR2 SNEGSKA, per germline (reference sequence). V lost 4 bases to trimming and J lost 11 bases; unmatched junction nucleotides: 4. The CDR3 sequence is 11 residues long. CDR3 DNA: TGCAGTGCTATCGAGCGGGAGAAGCAGTTCTTC. It yields the protein CSAIEREKQFF.

This chain links TRBV15 with TRBJ1-3, with D perhaps matching TRBD1 (5 bases). Trimming took off 0 bases at V and 7 bases at J, with 13 bases between the two ends. The CDR3 spans 15 residues. CDR1 is LNHNV, CDR2 YYDKDF, per germline (reference sequence). CDR3 DNA sequence: TGTGCCACCAGCAGAGATCGTAGTAGGGACAACACCATATATTTT. Translation gives CATSRDRSRDNTIYF.

The chain recombines TRBV29-1 with TRBJ2-7; no definite D call. Trimming cost V 5 bases and J 5 bases, with 13 bases left between them. The CDR3 spans 12 residues. The germline V gene encodes CDR1 SQVTM and CDR2 ANQGSEA. This CDR3 is CSVLGQIHEQYF. The CDR3, as DNA: TGCAGCGTTCTTGGGCAGATCCACGAGCAGTACTTC.

CDR3 DNA: TGCGCCAGCAGCCAAGAGGGGGGGATGAACACTGAAGCTTTCTTT. It codes for CASSQEGGMNTEAFF. V usage is TRBV4-1 and J usage is TRBJ1-1, with a possible D match to TRBD1 (5 bases). Per germline, CDR1 MGHRA and CDR2 YSYEKL. This CDR3 region has 15 residues. Trimming left V 0 bases short and J 0 bases short, with 8 bases between.

The chain joins TRBV9 to TRBJ2-1, with no clear D. Trimming removed 4 bases from V and 2 bases from J, with 16 bases in between. Per germline, CDR1 SGDLS and CDR2 YYNGEE. This CDR3 region has 16 residues. The CDR3 sequence: CASSPLVTAPYNEQFF. Here the CDR3 DNA reads TGTGCCAGCAGCCCGCTAGTCACCGCTCCCTACAATGAGCAGTTCTTC. The full variable domain, with the rest looked up from reference TRBV9 and TRBJ2-1, is DSGVTQTPKHLITATGQRVTLRCSPRSGDLSVYWYQQSLDQGLQFLIQYYNGEERAKGNILERFSAQQFPDLHSELNLSSLELGDSALYFCASSPLVTAPYNEQFFGPGTRLTVL.

This clone appeared a single time. The chain is built from TRBV9 and TRBJ2-4, with 10 bases aligning to TRBD1. This CDR3 region has 15 residues. V lost 4 bases to trimming and J lost 6 bases; unmatched junction nucleotides: 7. Germline lookup yields CDR1 SGDLS and CDR2 YYNGEE. The CDR3 DNA reads TGTGCCAGCAGCCCCGGGACAGGGGCAGGAAACATTCAGTACTTC. It specifies CASSPGTGAGNIQYF.

The J gene is TRBJ1-5, the V gene TRBV29-1; unclear D gene. The CDR3 has 17 residues. Deletions cut 0 bases from V and 2 bases from J, with 17 bases between. The germline V gene has CDR1 SQVTM and CDR2 ANQGSEA. This CDR3 is CSVEEGGGVGGNQPQHF. In DNA form, the CDR3 reads TGCAGCGTTGAAGAGGGCGGCGGGGTGGGCGGCAATCAGCCCCAGCATTTT.